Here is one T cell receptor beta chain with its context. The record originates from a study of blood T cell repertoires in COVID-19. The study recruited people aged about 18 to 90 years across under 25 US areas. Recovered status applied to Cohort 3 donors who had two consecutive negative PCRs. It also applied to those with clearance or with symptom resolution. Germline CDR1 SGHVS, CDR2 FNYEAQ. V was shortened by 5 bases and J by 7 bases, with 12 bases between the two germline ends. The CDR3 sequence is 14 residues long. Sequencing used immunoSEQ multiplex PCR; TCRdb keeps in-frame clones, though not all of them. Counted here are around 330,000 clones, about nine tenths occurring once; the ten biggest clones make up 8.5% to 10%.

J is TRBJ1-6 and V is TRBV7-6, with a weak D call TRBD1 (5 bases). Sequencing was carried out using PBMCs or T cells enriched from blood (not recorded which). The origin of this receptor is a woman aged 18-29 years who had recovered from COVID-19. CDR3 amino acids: CASSQGLLNSPLHF. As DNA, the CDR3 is TGTGCCAGCAGCCAGGGTCTTTTGAATTCACCCCTCCACTTT. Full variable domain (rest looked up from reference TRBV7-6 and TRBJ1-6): GAGVSQSPRYKVTKRGQDVALRCDPISGHVSLYWYRQALGQGPEFLTYFNYEAQQDKSGLPNDRFSAERPEGSISTLTIQRTEQRDSAMYRCASSQGLLNSPLHFGNGTRLTVT.